This entry is about one T cell receptor beta chain. Antigen unknown. The data stem from a study of CD8 T cells in Susac syndrome. As for the study in general: When their blood was taken, the Susac syndrome patients had either not yet had any therapy, were taking corticosteroids, or were taking intravenous immunoglobulin alone. General study results and limits: The CD4+ T cell repertoires of Susac syndrome were found to show no clonal expansion.

In Susac syndrome patients, recently defined diagnostic criteria for definite or probable disease were met. The RNA, about 0.5 to 1 ug, was put through reverse transcription using random hexamers. Amplification of TCR beta CDR3 spanned 54 Vbeta and 13 Jbeta via immunoSEQ multiplex PCR. One entry per CDR3 protein, called by TCRdb with MiXCR from the immunoSEQ multiplex PCR reads. The sample has about 190,000 distinct CDR3 sequences, about 91% seen once. The receptor comes from a human donor with Susac syndrome. The sample was CD4+ T cells from PBMCs.

The CDR3 reads CASSFHLRDRGYTDTQYF. The DNA for the CDR3 is TGCGCCAGCAGCTTCCATTTAAGGGACAGGGGTTACACAGATACGCAGTATTTT. The chain has TRBV5-1 and TRBJ2-3, with 10 bases aligning to TRBD1. Germline V gives CDR1 SGHRS, CDR2 YFSETQ. This CDR3 is built from 18 residues. With V trimmed by 2 bases and J by 2 bases, 11 bases remained unmatched.